Here is one T cell receptor (beta chain) with its context. Its cognate antigen is unknown. This sample was taken from a study of T cell responses to AZD1222 COVID-19 vaccine. Study-level findings and limits: Seropositive status at baseline applied to only a handful of AZD1222 recipients. Clonal diversity was possibly underestimated, and the donors were mostly white British, with more females. Researchers took repertoire samples only after the peak T cell response had come.

Only in-frame clones appear in the TCRdb table, and some are missing; sequencing was by immunoSEQ multiplex PCR. This table has approximately 130,000 clones, 89% appearing once. CDR3 length: 13 residues. The V and J ends lost 3 bases and 5 bases respectively, with 10 bases between them. Germline loops: CDR1 SGHAT, CDR2 FQNNGV. The source is an adult who received the AZD1222 COVID-19 vaccine. Here the sequenced sample was peripheral blood, taken 28 days after the second AZD1222 dose. The chain joins TRBV11-2 to TRBJ2-5; possibly TRBD1 for D (7 bases). The CDR3: CASSFSGGETQYF. CDR3 in DNA: TGTGCCAGCAGCTTTTCAGGGGGGGAGACCCAGTACTTC.